Listed here are 17 T cell receptor beta chains from one sample, sequenced in a study of blood T cells in healthy people across ages. With a J-beta primer mix and a sample-barcoded 5' primer, a second PCR ran 7 to 11 cycles. TCRdb redid the calling of the 5' RACE reads with MiXCR, one entry per CDR3 protein. Of roughly 1,100,000 distinct CDR3 sequences in the sample, roughly 24% were seen once. Separately, the same data were catalogued under a study of T cells of mothers and their children.

The sequencing sample was made of blood. Receptors originate from a girl aged 2 to 10 in good health.

The rearrangement uses TRBV28 and TRBJ2-4, with no clear D. There are 13 residues in the CDR3. CDR1 MDHEN and CDR2 SYDVKM come from the germline V gene. V lost 6 bases to trimming and J lost 7 bases, with 13 bases between them. As DNA, the CDR3 is TGTGCCAGCAGCTATAATCCGGGTAACATTCAGTACTTC. Its translation is CASSYNPGNIQYF.

The chain has TRBV20-1 and TRBJ1-2, with 9 bases fitting TRBD1. J was trimmed by 6 bases and V by 6 bases; bases with no gene match: 8. Germline V CDR1 and CDR2: DFQATT, SNEGSKA (reference sequence). The CDR3 runs 13 residues. This CDR3 reads CSAKRGTGNGYTF. The CDR3 DNA reads as TGCAGTGCCAAAAGAGGGACAGGGAATGGCTACACCTTC.

This clonotype was detected only a few times. The chain carries TRBV13 and TRBJ2-1; the D is unclear. The J call is uncertain, as TRBJ2-5 better fits the DNA end. This CDR3 has 15 residues. The V gene's germline CDR1 is PRHDT and CDR2 FYEKMQ (reference sequence). CDR3 bases: TGTGCCAGCAGCTTGGTTTTAGATCAACGAGAGACCCAGTACTTC. Its protein is CASSLVLDQRETQYF.

The rearrangement links TRBV7-8 to TRBJ2-3, with D uncertain. Germline CDR1 and CDR2: SGHVS and FQNEAQ. The CDR3 is 16 amino acids. Trimming cost V 5 bases and J 0 bases, with 15 bases left between them. CDR3 loop: CASSHTPALSTDTQYF. CDR3 sequence (DNA): TGTGCCAGCAGCCATACCCCGGCACTTAGCACAGATACGCAGTATTTT.

This clonotype was seen just once. The rearrangement links TRBV29-1 to TRBJ1-4; weak D call: TRBD1 (5 bases). The V end was cut by 5 bases, the J end by 10 bases, with 20 bases between. In germline, CDR1 is SQVTM, CDR2 ANQGSEA. This CDR3 spans 14 amino acids. CDR3 sequence: CSVTQTVPSGKLFF. The CDR3 region has the DNA TGCAGCGTTACACAGACAGTTCCTAGTGGAAAACTGTTTTTT. The whole variable domain, filled in from reference TRBV29-1 and TRBJ1-4, reads SAVISQKPSRDICQRGTSLTIQCQVDSQVTMMFWYRQQPGQSLTLIATANQGSEATYESGFVIDKFPISRPNLTFSTLTVSNMSPEDSSIYLCSVTQTVPSGKLFFGSGTQLSVL.

The chain joins TRBV27 to TRBJ2-1, with 7 bases lining up with TRBD2. Germline V gene sequence: CDR1 MNHEY, CDR2 SMNVEV (reference sequence). V lost 5 bases, J lost 4 bases, and 8 bases stayed unmatched. The CDR3 is 15 amino acids. For the CDR3, the DNA is TGTGCCAGCAGTCGGCTAGCGGAATTTTACAATGAGCAGTTCTTC. Amino acid sequence: CASSRLAEFYNEQFF.

This chain uses TRBV20-1 with TRBJ2-1; D is perhaps TRBD2 (6 bases). Trimming took off 2 bases at V and 0 bases at J, with 14 bases between the two ends. The CDR3 is 16 amino acids. CDR1 is DFQATT, CDR2 SNEGSKA, per germline (reference sequence). CDR3 in amino acids: CSARPYIAASYNEQFF. DNA for the CDR3: TGCAGTGCTAGACCCTATATAGCGGCCTCCTACAATGAGCAGTTCTTC.

In nucleotides, the CDR3 is TGTGCCAGCGCCCAAAAGGGGACCGATACCTACGAGCAGTACTTC. This codes for CASAQKGTDTYEQYF. V gene TRBV12-3 or TRBV12-4 combines with J gene TRBJ2-7; D is tentatively TRBD1 or TRBD2 (5 bases each). Trimming cost V 8 bases and J 2 bases, with 19 bases left between them. The CDR3 length is 15 residues.

This clonotype occurred a few times. The V and J genes are TRBV12-3 or TRBV12-4 and TRBJ2-7; 7 nucleotides agree with TRBD1. The CDR3 has 16 residues. V lost 4 bases to trimming and J lost 3 bases; unmatched junction nucleotides: 12. The CDR3 sequence is CASSSLFSTGSYEQYF. In DNA form, the CDR3 reads TGTGCCAGCAGTTCGCTATTCTCGACAGGGAGCTACGAGCAGTACTTC.

The table lists this clonotype with a count of one. At one boundary the junction diverges from the germline segment, which might be a read error. The rearrangement uses TRBV14 and TRBJ2-4; tentatively, D is TRBD1 (6 bases). Germline assignment: CDR1 SGHDN and CDR2 FVKESK. CDR3 size: 19 residues. The CDR3 sequence is CVSSQDLQGTKGAKNIQYF. The CDR3 region has the DNA TGTGTCAGCAGCCAAGATCTTCAGGGGACCAAGGGAGCCAAAAACATTCAGTACTTC.

This sequence joins TRBV20-1 and TRBJ2-3, with 10 bases matching TRBD2. Germline CDR1 DFQATT, CDR2 SNEGSKA (reference sequence). The CDR3 spans 18 residues. With V trimmed by 0 bases and J by 2 bases, 11 bases remained unmatched. The CDR3: CSARDKPSGGYYTDTQYF. The CDR3 DNA follows: TGCAGTGCTAGAGATAAGCCTAGCGGGGGTTATTACACAGATACGCAGTATTTT.

The chain couples TRBV5-5 to TRBJ2-7, with no clear D. The V end was cut by 0 bases, the J end by 7 bases, with 23 bases between. The CDR3 length is 17 residues. CDR1 is SGHKS, CDR2 YYEKEE, per germline (reference sequence). This CDR3 reads CASSLGVLVGYSPEQYF. The CDR3 DNA follows: TGTGCCAGCAGCTTGGGGGTTCTTGTGGGCTATAGCCCGGAGCAGTACTTC.

The table lists this clonotype with a few counts. The V and J genes are TRBV25-1 and TRBJ1-4, with D perhaps TRBD1 (5 bases). The germline V gene has CDR1 MGHDK and CDR2 SYGVNS. With 6 bases removed from V and 13 bases from J, the gap between germline ends came to 12 bases. The CDR3 consists of 11 residues. The chain's CDR3 is CASRDPRGLFF. In nucleotides, the CDR3 is TGTGCCAGCAGAGACCCGAGGGGACTGTTTTTT.

This clonotype has more than one count but fewer than ten. The CDR3 region has the DNA TGTGCCAGCAGCGTAGCCCCCAGAGGAAATACCCATGAGAGGACGCAGTATTTT. Protein: CASSVAPRGNTHERTQYF. This chain links TRBV9 with TRBJ2-3; D unclear. CDR1 and CDR2 from the germline V gene are SGDLS and YYNGEE. The CDR3 extends over 18 amino acids. With 0 bases removed from V and 9 bases from J, the gap between germline ends came to 26 bases.

In its sample, this clonotype was seen a few times. The rearrangement links TRBV2 to TRBJ2-5; 8 nucleotides agree with TRBD2. The better agreement between TRBJ2-7 and the DNA end casts doubt on the J call. Germline V gene data show CDR1 as SNHLY and CDR2 as FYNNEI. There are 13 residues in the CDR3. CDR3 DNA: TGTGCCAGCACTAAGCGGGAGACCTACGAGCAGTACTTC. It is translated as CASTKRETYEQYF.

The chain employs TRBV5-6 and TRBJ2-5, with D unresolved. Near its end, the DNA agrees better with TRBJ2-1, so the J call may be wrong. The germline gives CDR1 SGHDT, CDR2 YYEEEE. The CDR3 totals 16 residues. CDR3 sequence reads: CASSLTPTPLANEQFF. The DNA of the CDR3 is TGTGCCAGCAGCTTGACTCCGACGCCCCTTGCAAATGAGCAGTTCTTC.

This CDR3 is CASSPGGSGRVTYEQYF. The DNA of the CDR3 is TGCGCCAGCAGCCCCGGAGGTAGCGGGAGGGTGACCTACGAGCAGTACTTC. V and J are TRBV4-1 and TRBJ2-7, with 11 nucleotides matching TRBD2. The CDR3 sequence is 17 residues long. CDR1 and CDR2 from the germline V gene are MGHRA and YSYEKL. Trimming took 4 bases from V and 2 from J; bases not matched to a gene: 10.